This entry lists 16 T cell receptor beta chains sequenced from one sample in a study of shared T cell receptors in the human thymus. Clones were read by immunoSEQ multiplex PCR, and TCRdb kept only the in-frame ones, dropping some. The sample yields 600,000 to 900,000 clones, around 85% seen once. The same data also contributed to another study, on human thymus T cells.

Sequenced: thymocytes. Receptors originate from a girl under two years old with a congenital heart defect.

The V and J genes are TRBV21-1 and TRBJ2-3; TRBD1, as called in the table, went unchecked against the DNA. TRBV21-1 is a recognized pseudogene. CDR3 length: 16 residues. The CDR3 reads CASSKEPGTGRDTQYF. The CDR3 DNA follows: TGTGCCAGCAGCAAGGAGCCCGGGACAGGGCGTGATACGCAGTATTTT.

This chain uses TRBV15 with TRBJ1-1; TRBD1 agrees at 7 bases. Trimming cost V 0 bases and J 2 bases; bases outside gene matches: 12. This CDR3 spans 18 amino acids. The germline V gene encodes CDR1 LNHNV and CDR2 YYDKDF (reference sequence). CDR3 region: CATSRDCRDRKDNTEAFF. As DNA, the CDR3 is TGTGCCACCAGCAGAGATTGCAGGGACAGAAAGGATAACACTGAAGCTTTCTTT.

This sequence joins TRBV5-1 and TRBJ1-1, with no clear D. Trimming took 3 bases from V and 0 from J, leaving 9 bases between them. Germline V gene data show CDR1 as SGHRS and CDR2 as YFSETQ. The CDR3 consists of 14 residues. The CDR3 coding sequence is TGCGCCAGCAGCTCCCGACGGGTGAACACTGAAGCTTTCTTT. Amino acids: CASSSRRVNTEAFF.

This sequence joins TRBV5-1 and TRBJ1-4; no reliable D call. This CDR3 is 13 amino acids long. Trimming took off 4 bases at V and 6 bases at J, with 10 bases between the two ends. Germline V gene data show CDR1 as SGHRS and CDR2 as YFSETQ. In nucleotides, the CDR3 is TGCGCCAGCAGCAGACCGGGAGATGAAAAACTGTTTTTT. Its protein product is CASSRPGDEKLFF.

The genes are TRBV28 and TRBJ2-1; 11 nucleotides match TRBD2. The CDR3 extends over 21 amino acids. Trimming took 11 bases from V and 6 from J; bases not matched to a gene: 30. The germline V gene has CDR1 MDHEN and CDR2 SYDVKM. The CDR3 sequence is CAVSRAYGYIYSGGAINEQFF. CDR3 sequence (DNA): TGTGCCGTAAGTCGGGCTTACGGATATATATATAGCGGGGGGGCCATCAATGAGCAGTTCTTC.

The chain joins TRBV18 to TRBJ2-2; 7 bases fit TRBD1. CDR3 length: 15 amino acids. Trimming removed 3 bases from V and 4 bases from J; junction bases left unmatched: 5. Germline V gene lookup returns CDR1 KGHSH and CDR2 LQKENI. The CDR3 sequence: CASSPGQRGTGELFF. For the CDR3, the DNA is TGTGCCAGCTCACCGGGACAGAGGGGCACCGGGGAGCTGTTTTTT. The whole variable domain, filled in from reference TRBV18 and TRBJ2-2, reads NAGVMQNPRHLVRRRGQEARLRCSPMKGHSHVYWYRQLPEEGLKFMVYLQKENIIDESGMPKERFSAEFPKEGPSILRIQQVVRGDSAAYFCASSPGQRGTGELFFGEGSRLTVL.

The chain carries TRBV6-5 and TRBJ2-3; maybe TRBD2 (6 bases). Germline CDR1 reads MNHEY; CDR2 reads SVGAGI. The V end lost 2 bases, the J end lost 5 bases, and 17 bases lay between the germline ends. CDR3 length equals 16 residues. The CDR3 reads CASSYRAGPTEDTQYF. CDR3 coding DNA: TGTGCCAGCAGTTACCGGGCGGGGCCGACAGAAGATACGCAGTATTTT.

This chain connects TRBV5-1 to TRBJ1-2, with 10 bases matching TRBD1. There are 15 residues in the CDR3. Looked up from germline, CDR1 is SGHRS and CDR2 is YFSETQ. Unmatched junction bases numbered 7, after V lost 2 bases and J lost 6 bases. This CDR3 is CASSLDRGHTDGYTF. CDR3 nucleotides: TGCGCCAGCAGCTTAGACAGGGGGCATACGGATGGCTACACCTTC.

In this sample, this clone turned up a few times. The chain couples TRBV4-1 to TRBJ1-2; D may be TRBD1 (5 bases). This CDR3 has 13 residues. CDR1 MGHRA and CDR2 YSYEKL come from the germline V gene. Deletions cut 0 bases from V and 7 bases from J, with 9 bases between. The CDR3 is CASSQDRAGGYTF. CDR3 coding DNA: TGCGCCAGCAGCCAAGACAGGGCTGGTGGCTACACCTTC.

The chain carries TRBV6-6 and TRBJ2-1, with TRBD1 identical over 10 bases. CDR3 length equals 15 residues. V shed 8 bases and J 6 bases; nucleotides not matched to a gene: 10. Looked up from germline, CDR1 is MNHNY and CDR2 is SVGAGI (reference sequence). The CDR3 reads CASSADRGPCNEQFF. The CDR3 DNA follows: TGTGCCAGCTCCGCCGACAGGGGGCCTTGCAATGAGCAGTTCTTC.

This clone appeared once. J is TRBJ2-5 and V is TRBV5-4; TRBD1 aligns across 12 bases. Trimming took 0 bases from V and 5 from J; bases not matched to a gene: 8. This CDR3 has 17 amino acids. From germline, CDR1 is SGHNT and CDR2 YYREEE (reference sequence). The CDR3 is CASSLETGTGGVETQYF. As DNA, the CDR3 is TGTGCCAGCAGCTTGGAGACTGGGACAGGGGGCGTGGAGACCCAGTACTTC.

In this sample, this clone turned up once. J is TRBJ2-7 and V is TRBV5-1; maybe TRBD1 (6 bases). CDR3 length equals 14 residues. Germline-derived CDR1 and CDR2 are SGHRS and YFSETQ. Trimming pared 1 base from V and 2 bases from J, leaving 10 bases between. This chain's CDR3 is CASSLYRVAYEQYF. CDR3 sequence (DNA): TGCGCCAGCAGCTTGTACAGGGTAGCCTACGAGCAGTACTTC.

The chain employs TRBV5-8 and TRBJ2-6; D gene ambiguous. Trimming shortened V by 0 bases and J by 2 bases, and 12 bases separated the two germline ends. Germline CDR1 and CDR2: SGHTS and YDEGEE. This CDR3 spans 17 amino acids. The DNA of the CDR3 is TGTGCCAGCAGCTTGGGAATTTACCTAACTGGGGCCAACGTCCTGACTTTC. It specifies CASSLGIYLTGANVLTF.

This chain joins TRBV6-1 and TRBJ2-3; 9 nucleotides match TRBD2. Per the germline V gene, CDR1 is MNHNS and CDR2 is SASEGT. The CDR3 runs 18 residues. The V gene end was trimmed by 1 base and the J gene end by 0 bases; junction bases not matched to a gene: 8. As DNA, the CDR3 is TGTGCCAGCAGTGAAGTGGATCCGAGCGGGGGGAGCACAGATACGCAGTATTTT. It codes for CASSEVDPSGGSTDTQYF.

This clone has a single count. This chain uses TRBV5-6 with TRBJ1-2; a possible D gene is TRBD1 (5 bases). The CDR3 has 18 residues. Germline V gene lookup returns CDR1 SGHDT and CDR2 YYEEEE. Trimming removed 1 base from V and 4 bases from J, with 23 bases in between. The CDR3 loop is CASSLPRAGQGQIYGYTF. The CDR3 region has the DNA TGTGCCAGCAGCTTGCCTCGGGCAGGTCAAGGACAAATCTATGGCTACACCTTC.

This CDR3 reads CASSQVRVSTSPLHF. The CDR3 coding sequence is TGTGCCAGCAGCCAAGTCCGGGTATCGACCTCACCCCTCCACTTT. The gene calls are TRBV4-2 and TRBJ1-6; no clear D gene. The length of the CDR3 is 15 residues. The germline V gene encodes CDR1 LGHNA and CDR2 YNFKEQ. V gave up 1 base and J gave up 10 bases, with 14 bases separating them.